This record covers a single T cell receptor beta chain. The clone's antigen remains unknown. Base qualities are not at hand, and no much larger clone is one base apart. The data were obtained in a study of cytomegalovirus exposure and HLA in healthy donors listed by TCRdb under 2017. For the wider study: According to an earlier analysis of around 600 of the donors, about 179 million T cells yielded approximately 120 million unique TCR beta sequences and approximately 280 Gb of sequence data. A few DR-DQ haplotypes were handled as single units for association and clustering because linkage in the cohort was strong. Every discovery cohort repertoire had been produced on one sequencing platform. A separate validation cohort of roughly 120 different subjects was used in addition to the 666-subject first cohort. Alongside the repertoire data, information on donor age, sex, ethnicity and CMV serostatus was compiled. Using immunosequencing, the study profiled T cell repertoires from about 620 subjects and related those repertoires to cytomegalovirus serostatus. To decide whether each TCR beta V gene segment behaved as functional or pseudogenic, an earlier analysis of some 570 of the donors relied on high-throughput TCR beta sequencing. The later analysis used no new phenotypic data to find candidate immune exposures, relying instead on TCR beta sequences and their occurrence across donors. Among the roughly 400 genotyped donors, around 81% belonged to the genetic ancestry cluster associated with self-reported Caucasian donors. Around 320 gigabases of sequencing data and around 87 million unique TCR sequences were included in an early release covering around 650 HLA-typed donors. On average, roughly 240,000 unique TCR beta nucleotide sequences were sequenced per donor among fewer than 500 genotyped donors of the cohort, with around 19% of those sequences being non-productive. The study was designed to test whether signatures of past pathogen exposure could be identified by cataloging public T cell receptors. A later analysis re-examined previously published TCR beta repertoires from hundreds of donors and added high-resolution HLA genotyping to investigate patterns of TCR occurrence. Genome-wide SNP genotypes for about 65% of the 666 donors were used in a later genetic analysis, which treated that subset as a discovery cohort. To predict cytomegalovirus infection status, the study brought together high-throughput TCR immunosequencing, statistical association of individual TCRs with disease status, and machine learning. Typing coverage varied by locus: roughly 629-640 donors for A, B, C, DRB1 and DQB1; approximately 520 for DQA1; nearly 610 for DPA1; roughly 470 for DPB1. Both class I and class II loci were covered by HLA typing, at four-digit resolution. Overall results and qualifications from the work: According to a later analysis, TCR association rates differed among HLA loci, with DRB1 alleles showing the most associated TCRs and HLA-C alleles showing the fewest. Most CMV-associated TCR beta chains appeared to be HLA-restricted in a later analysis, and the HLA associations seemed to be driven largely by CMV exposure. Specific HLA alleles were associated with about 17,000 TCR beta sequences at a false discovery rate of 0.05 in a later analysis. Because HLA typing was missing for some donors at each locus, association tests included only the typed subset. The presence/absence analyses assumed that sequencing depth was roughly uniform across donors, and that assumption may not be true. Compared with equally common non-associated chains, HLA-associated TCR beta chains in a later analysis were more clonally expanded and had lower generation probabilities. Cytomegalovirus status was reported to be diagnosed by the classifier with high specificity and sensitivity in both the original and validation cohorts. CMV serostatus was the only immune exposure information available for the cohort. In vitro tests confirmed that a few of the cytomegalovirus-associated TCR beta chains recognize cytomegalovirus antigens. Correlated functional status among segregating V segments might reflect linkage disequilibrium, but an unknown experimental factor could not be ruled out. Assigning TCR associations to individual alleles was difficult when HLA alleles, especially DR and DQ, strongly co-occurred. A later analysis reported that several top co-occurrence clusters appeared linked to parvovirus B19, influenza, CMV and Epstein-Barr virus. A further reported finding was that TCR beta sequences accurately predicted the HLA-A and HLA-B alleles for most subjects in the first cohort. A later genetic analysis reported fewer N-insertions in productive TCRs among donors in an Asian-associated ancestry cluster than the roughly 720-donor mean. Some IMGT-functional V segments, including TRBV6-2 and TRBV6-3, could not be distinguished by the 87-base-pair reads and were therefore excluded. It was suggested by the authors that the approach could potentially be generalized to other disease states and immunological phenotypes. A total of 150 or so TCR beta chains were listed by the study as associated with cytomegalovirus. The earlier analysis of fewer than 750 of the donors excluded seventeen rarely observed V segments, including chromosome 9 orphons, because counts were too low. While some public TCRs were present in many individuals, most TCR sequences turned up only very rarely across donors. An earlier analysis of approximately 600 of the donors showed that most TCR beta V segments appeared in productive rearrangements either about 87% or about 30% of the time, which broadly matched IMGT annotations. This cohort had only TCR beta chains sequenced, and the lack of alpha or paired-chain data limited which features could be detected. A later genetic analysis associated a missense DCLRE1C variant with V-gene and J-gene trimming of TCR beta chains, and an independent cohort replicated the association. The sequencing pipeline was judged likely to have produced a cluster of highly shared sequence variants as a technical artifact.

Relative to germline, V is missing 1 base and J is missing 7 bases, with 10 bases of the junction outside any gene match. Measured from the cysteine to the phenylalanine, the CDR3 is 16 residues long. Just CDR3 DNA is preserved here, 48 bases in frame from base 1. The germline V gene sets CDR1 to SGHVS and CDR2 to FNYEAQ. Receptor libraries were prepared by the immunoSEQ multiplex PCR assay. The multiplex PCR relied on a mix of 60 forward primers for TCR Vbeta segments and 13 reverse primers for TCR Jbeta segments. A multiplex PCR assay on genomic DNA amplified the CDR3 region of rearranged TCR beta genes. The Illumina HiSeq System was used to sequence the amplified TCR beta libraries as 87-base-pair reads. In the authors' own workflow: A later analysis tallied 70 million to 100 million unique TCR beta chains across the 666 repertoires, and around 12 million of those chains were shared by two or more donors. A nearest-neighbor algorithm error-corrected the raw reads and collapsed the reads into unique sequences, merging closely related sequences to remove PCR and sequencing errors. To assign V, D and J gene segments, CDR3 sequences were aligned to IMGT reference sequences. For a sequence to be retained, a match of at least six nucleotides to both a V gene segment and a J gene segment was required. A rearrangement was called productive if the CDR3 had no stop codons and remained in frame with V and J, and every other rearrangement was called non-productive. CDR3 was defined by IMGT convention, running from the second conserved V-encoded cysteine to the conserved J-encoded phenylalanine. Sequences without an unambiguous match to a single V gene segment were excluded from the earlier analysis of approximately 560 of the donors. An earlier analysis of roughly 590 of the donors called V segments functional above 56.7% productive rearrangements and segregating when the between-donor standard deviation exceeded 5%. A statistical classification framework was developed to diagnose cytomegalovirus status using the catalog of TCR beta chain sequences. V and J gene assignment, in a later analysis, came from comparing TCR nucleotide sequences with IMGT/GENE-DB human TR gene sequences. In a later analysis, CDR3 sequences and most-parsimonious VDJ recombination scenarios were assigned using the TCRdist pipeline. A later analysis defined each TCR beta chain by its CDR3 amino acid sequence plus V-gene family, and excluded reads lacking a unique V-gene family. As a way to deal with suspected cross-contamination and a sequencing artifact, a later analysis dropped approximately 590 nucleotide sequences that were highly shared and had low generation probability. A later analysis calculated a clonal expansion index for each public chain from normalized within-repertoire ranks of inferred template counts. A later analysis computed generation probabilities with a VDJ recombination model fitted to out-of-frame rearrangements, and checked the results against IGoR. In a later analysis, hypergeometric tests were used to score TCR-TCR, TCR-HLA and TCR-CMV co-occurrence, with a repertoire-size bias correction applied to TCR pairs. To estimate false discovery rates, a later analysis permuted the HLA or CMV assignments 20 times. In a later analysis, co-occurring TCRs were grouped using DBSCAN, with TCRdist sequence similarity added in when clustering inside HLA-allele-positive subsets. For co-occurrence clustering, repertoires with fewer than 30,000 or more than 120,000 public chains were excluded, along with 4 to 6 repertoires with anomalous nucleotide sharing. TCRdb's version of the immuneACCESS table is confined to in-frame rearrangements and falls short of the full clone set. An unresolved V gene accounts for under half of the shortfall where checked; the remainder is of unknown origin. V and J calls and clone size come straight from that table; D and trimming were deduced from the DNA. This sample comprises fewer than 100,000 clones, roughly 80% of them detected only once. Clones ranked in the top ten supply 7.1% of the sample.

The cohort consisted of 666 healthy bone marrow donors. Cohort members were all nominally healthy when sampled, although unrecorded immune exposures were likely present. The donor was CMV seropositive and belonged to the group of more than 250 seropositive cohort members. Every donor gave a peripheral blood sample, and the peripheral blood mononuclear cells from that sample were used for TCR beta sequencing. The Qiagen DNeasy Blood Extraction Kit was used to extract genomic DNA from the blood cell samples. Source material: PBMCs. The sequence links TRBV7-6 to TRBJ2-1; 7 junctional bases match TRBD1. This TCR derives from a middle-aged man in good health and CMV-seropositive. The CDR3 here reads CASSLEMFQGENEQFF. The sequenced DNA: TGTGCCAGCAGCTTAGAGATGTTCCAGGGGGAAAATGAGCAGTTCTTC.